This TCR beta chain was profiled in a study of shared clonotypes between healthy human individuals. The data were produced by immunoSEQ multiplex PCR, yet TCRdb's version contains in-frame clones alone and is incomplete. The sample yields about 330,000 clones, approximately 79% seen once. This clone was picked up one time. Trimming stripped 0 bases from V and 6 bases from J, with 13 bases between. The CDR3 sequence is 15 residues long. Germline V gives CDR1 SGHRS, CDR2 YFSETQ. The TCR sequence derives from a man aged 25-45 years in good health. The chain carries TRBV5-1 and TRBJ2-1; D is unclear. Sequences were obtained from memory CD4+ T cells sorted from blood. Subset here: CD45RA-negative fraction. Written as DNA, the CDR3 is TGCGCCAGCAGCTTGGAGGTTAGCTCCGGCAATGAGCAGTTCTTC. Amino acid sequence: CASSLEVSSGNEQFF.